This T cell receptor (beta chain) was captured in a study of T cell repertoires in cytomegalovirus infection (dated by TCRdb to the late 2010s). In terms of the full investigation: Recently identified HLA-C-restricted CMV epitopes, whose presentation resists viral immunomodulation, were targeted by peptide stimulations together with well-studied HLA-B-restricted epitopes. Donor HLA type was relevant to the analysis, as public TCR beta signatures indicated carriage of CMV infection together with the matching HLA type.

The treatment or condition label here, explained by the study, means: in vitro stimulation with specific CMV peptide epitopes to enrich CMV-specific T cells. Germline trimming amounts to 0 bases on V and 6 bases on J, with 3 as the count of junction bases outside the gene matches. Via the germline V gene, CDR1 is SGDLS and CDR2 YYNGEE. From the cysteine up to the phenylalanine, the CDR3 has a length of 15 residues. CDR3 DNA only is kept here, 45 bases in frame from base 1. Results and caveats for the whole study, not just this receptor: In the ex vivo response, HLA-C-restricted CMV-specific TCR beta clonotypes were dominant, and in two of eight donors the single most frequent clonotype came from this HLA-C-restricted group. In both this cohort and an independent cohort of some 370 donors, the cumulative frequency of public TCR beta family members distinguished carriers of CMV infection plus the relevant HLA type.

The sample was run on an Illumina HiSeq 1500. TCRdb passed the public sequencing reads through fastp at Q25 and MiXCR, retaining productive beta sequences. Entries are consolidated by CDR3 protein sequence, retaining the most common genes and DNA. In this sample the table shows around 770,000 distinct CDR3 sequences, almost 30% of which occur a single time. The top ten clones comprise about an eighth of the sample. A note on this clonotype: Its antigen target is currently unknown. Base quality data are lacking; no much larger clone is found one base away.

The TCR was taken from a human donor in good health (CMV status not recorded). Some clones in this sample may be carry-over from other donors' samples. Here the chain combines TRBV9 and TRBJ2-2; TRBD1 fits 9 bases in the junction. The source was cultured CD8+ T cells from PBMCs, collected from culture after CMV antigen stimulation. CDR3 region: CASSVVTGGSGELFF. The bases are TGTGCCAGCAGCGTAGTAACAGGGGGCTCCGGGGAGCTGTTTTTT.